The text below deals with one T cell receptor beta chain. Its antigen is not identified. Sequencing was performed with immunoSEQ multiplex PCR; in TCRdb, only in-frame clones are kept and a portion is missing. The table records more than 35,000 clones, around 70% of them present only once. The record originates from a study of vaccination effects on CD4 cells after COVID-19. For the study at large: Specimens were obtained from a couple of convalescent patients 16 days and one week prior to vaccination.

The study, taken as a whole, reports: By a late point after vaccination, infection- and vaccine-induced clones had shrunk markedly through clonal contraction.

CDR1 is MNHEY and CDR2 is SVGAGI in the germline V gene. The CDR3 is 14 residues long. The V and J ends lost 5 bases and 4 bases, in that order; junction bases with no gene match: 6. Ahead of sequencing, the ViraFEST assay grew antigen-specific CD4+ T cells using viral peptide pools. Cultured cells yielded isolated CD4+ T cells after less than 11 days. Convalescent patients had PCR-confirmed SARS-CoV-2 infection between March and December 2020. The receptor's source is a human donor who had a prior SARS-CoV-2 infection. The material was CD4+ T cells from PBMCs cultured with a peptide pool, obtained before COVID-19 vaccination. The rearrangement links TRBV6-5 to TRBJ1-1; TRBD1 aligns across 8 bases. CDR3 sequence (DNA): TGTGCCAGCAGTCAGAGACAGGGGATCACTGAAGCTTTCTTT. This codes for CASSQRQGITEAFF.